This T cell receptor (beta chain) was observed in a study of radiation and T cells in renal cell carcinoma (TCRdb year 2020). Regarding the research as a whole: A total of around 50 samples underwent TCR beta sequencing, made up of some 26 tumors and approximately 27 peripheral blood samples. The final blood draw was performed at 4 weeks after radiation, at the same time as nephrectomy. Across all 53 samples, several million unique CDR3 nucleotide sequences encoding some 3,000,000 unique CDR3 amino acid sequences were identified. The paper's findings and limits, for the study overall: Because the trial had a single-armed design, the trial could not examine how radiation dose or scheduling affected the TCR repertoire. Blood repertoire dynamics were not followed beyond 4 weeks after treatment. Because pretreatment tumor biopsies were not available, the baseline intratumoral presence of clonotypes could not be determined. In blood, the top tumor clonotypes increased between baseline and 2 weeks post-radiation and then shrank by 4 weeks, which suggests that tumor-resident clones expanded only transiently.

CDR1 and CDR2, looked up from the germline V gene, are SGHRS and YFSETQ. CDR3 length: 13 amino acids, cysteine to phenylalanine. Only CDR3 DNA is held: 39 bases, read in frame from base 1. The trim is 5 bases for V and 5 bases for J, with a gap of 13 bases between the germline ends. The time point tag for this specimen amounts to: blood 4 weeks post-SBRT, at nephrectomy. The intended sense of this specimen's treatment or condition label: 15 Gy SBRT to primary tumor, nephrectomy 4 weeks later. The samples were drawn from a clinical trial, where primary renal cell carcinomas were treated with 15 Gy of stereotactic body radiation therapy and then removed by nephrectomy 4 weeks afterward. To track tumor-enriched clonotypes, serial peripheral blood was sampled from radiation-treated patients at baseline and at 2 weeks and 4 weeks after SBRT. Every patient had renal cell carcinoma of clear cell pathology. The QIAamp DNA Blood Mini Kit (Qiagen) was used to prepare genomic DNA for TCR sequencing. The analyses included only samples that passed all quality control checks.

In the case of this clone: Its antigen target is currently unknown. Per-base quality was not reported, and no clone a single base away is much larger than it.

TCR beta libraries were generated from genomic DNA with the immunoSEQ kit, following the manufacturer's recommendations. To prepare the libraries, a first multiplex PCR with proprietary primers was run, followed by a second PCR that added unique barcodes, and a bead cleanup was done after each round. A kit-provided positive control reaction and a negative control reaction were included in every sample batch. The final libraries underwent checking on an Agilent 4200 TapeStation D1000 ScreenTape, volumetric pooling, and quantification by qPCR. An Illumina NextSeq500 fitted with a MidOutput 150-cycle cartridge performed the sequencing, running 156 Read1 cycles and 15 Index1 cycles with the kit's custom primers. The pooled library was loaded at approximately 1 pM, with an approximately 19% PhiX control spiked in. The original methods were these. Vendor-processed data were analyzed in R, and a clonotype was defined as all T cells sharing the same CDR3 nucleotide sequence. In the clone abundance analyses, frequencies were normalized to the 10,000 most abundant clones in each sample. Public T cell clones, which averaged fewer than five per sample, were excluded before analysis. Tumor-enriched and baseline blood-enriched clonotypes were defined by at least a 32-fold difference in abundance between compartments. Clonotypes expanded or contracted between blood time points were identified with a beta-binomial differential abundance model. Tumor-blood repertoire similarity was measured with the Baroni-Urbani and Buser coefficient, and group comparisons used two-tailed Wilcoxon tests in R. Here the immuneACCESS table is served through TCRdb, limited to in-frame sequences with V and J called. Missing clones are a known gap in these copies; in checked studies unresolved V genes cover under half, and the rest lacks a known reason. Clonal size and the V and J genes are those of that table, whereas D and trimming came from the DNA. The sample profile shows approximately 90,000 clones; approximately 80% of them were found once. Around 9.4% of the sample is taken by the ten largest.

Sequenced material: blood, taken from a patient whose treatment included radiotherapy and nephrectomy. This clonotype was sampled from a man aged 50 or older with renal cell carcinoma. The rearranged chain carries TRBV5-1 and TRBJ1-1; no D segment can be confidently identified. The DNA sequence is given as TGCGCCAGCAGGACCGGAGGGCTTACTGAAGCTTTCTTT. Translated, this is CASRTGGLTEAFF.